This passage covers 24 T cell receptor beta chains from one sample sequenced in a study of OX40 agonist ivuxolimab in advanced cancers. Measured with immunoSEQ multiplex PCR; TCRdb has only the in-frame clones, and not every one. The data show approximately 81,000 clones, around 89% seen once. Specimen: CD4+ or CD8+ T cells sorted from blood, collected in a trial of the OX40 agonist ivuxolimab. All receptors come from an adult with an advanced solid tumor such as melanoma, head and neck, liver or kidney cancer.

The V and J genes are TRBV5-1 and TRBJ1-1, with D tentatively TRBD1 (6 bases). There are 14 residues in the CDR3. The V end was cut by 6 bases, the J end by 1 base, with 13 bases between. The germline V gene has CDR1 SGHRS and CDR2 YFSETQ. CDR3 DNA sequence: TGCGCCAGCAATAACTGGGGGGCGAACACTGAAGCTTTCTTT. The encoded protein is CASNNWGANTEAFF.

The chain has TRBV4-3 and TRBJ2-2; 8 bases align to TRBD1. The CDR3 extends over 15 amino acids. The junction had 2 bases not matched to a gene; V was cut back by 5 bases and J by 0 bases. Germline V gives CDR1 LGHNA, CDR2 YSLEER. The CDR3 coding sequence is TGCGCCAGCAGCTCAGGGGGCGCGAACACCGGGGAGCTGTTTTTT. As protein: CASSSGGANTGELFF.

The chain is built from TRBV6-1 and TRBJ2-3; D unresolved. Germline CDR1 MNHNS, CDR2 SASEGT. The CDR3 is 15 residues long. V gave up 8 bases and J gave up 2 bases, with 17 bases separating them. CDR3 amino acids: CASEPGLSSTDTQYF. Here the CDR3 DNA reads TGTGCCAGCGAGCCCGGTCTTTCCTCCACAGATACGCAGTATTTT.

The genes are TRBV7-8 and TRBJ1-1, with unresolved D. There are 14 residues in the CDR3. The V and J ends lost 5 bases and 5 bases respectively, with 15 bases between them. Germline CDR1 and CDR2: SGHVS and FQNEAQ. The CDR3 loop is CASSPYSADTEAFF. The CDR3 region has the DNA TGTGCCAGCAGCCCCTACTCTGCGGATACTGAAGCTTTCTTT.

The rearrangement uses TRBV11-3 and TRBJ1-1; tentatively, D is TRBD1 (6 bases). The CDR3 is 15 residues long. Germline V lookup: CDR1 SGHNT, CDR2 YENEEA. V lost 5 bases and J lost 0, with 13 bases in between. The CDR3 nucleotides read TGTGCCAGCAGCCCCGGAGGGGGGATGAACACTGAAGCTTTCTTT. This sequence encodes CASSPGGGMNTEAFF.

This rearrangement joins TRBV5-4 to TRBJ1-1; D gene unclear. This CDR3 comprises 13 residues. Trimming shortened V by 4 bases and J by 4 bases, and 11 bases separated the two germline ends. Germline V gene lookup returns CDR1 SGHNT and CDR2 YYREEE (reference sequence). The CDR3, as DNA: TGTGCCAGCAGCAGGGAGGGATTCACTGAAGCTTTCTTT. Its protein product is CASSREGFTEAFF.

CDR3 DNA sequence: TGTGCCAGCAGCCCCGACAGTCGATCTGGAAACACCATATATTTT. It is translated as CASSPDSRSGNTIYF. This chain joins TRBV9 and TRBJ1-3, with D possibly TRBD1 on 5 matching bases. The CDR3 spans 15 residues. V dropped 4 bases and J dropped 1 base, with 12 bases sitting between them. Germline values: CDR1 SGDLS, CDR2 YYNGEE.

The chain employs TRBV5-1 and TRBJ1-2, with D unresolved. CDR3 length: 14 residues. V dropped 4 bases and J dropped 3 bases, with 13 bases sitting between them. Germline-derived CDR1 and CDR2 are SGHRS and YFSETQ. CDR3 nucleotide sequence: TGCGCCAGCAGCCCGGACGGTAGTGACTATGGCTACACCTTC. Translating gives CASSPDGSDYGYTF.

V and J are TRBV7-9 and TRBJ1-1; D may be TRBD1 (5 bases). The V gene lost 5 bases and the J gene lost 3 bases, with 19 bases spanning the gap. Germline-derived CDR1 and CDR2 are SEHNR and FQNEAQ (reference sequence). This CDR3 contains 16 residues. The CDR3 here is CASSPWGVGSHTEAFF. The CDR3 coding sequence is TGTGCCAGCAGCCCCTGGGGGGTGGGGAGTCACACTGAAGCTTTCTTT.

V and J are TRBV5-1 and TRBJ1-1; the D gene is possibly TRBD1 (5 bases). The V gene lost 4 bases and the J gene lost 2 bases, with 12 bases spanning the gap. The CDR3 length is 14 residues. Looked up from germline, CDR1 is SGHRS and CDR2 is YFSETQ. The CDR3 loop reads CASSISGTNTEAFF. CDR3 in DNA: TGCGCCAGCAGCATCTCCGGGACTAACACTGAAGCTTTCTTT.

The gene calls are TRBV5-1 and TRBJ2-5, with 9 bases identical to TRBD1. The CDR3 is 13 residues long. Germline CDR1 reads SGHRS; CDR2 reads YFSETQ. Trimming removed 4 bases from V and 4 bases from J; junction bases left unmatched: 2. This CDR3 is CASSTDRGETQYF. The CDR3 DNA is TGCGCCAGCAGCACGGACAGGGGAGAGACCCAGTACTTC.

In this sample, this clone turned up once. The V call is TRBV5-1, the J call TRBJ2-1, with D perhaps matching TRBD1 (5 bases). Trimming removed 2 bases from V and 6 bases from J, with 24 bases in between. CDR3 length: 18 residues. The V gene's germline CDR1 is SGHRS and CDR2 YFSETQ. The CDR3 reads CASSLTGAEYARLNEQFF. As DNA, the CDR3 is TGCGCCAGCAGCTTAACAGGCGCCGAGTACGCACGCCTCAATGAGCAGTTCTTC.

The chain links TRBV27 to TRBJ1-2, with 9 bases fitting TRBD1. The length of the CDR3 is 16 residues. Looked up from germline, CDR1 is MNHEY and CDR2 is SMNVEV (reference sequence). V trimming: 6 bases; J trimming: 8 bases; junction bases outside the gene matches: 16. As DNA, the CDR3 is TGTGCCAGCAGCACCTACGAAGGGACAGGGTTAGGGGGCTACACCTTC. Protein sequence: CASSTYEGTGLGGYTF.

The V and J genes are TRBV7-8 and TRBJ1-5; 7 positions agree with TRBD1. The CDR3 contains 15 residues. V gave up 5 bases and J gave up 4 bases; unmatched junction bases: 8. From germline, CDR1 is SGHVS and CDR2 FQNEAQ. The CDR3 reads CASSPQTGLNQPQHF. The CDR3 bases are TGTGCCAGCAGCCCCCAGACAGGGCTAAATCAGCCCCAGCATTTT.

The J gene is TRBJ2-3, the V gene TRBV6-1; D may be TRBD1 or TRBD2 (5 bases each). CDR1 and CDR2 (germline): MNHNS, SASEGT. Trimming removed 3 bases from V and 2 bases from J, with 15 bases in between. The CDR3 is made up of 16 amino acids. In nucleotides, the CDR3 is TGTGCCAGCAGTGACCTAAGTGGGGGAAACACAGATACGCAGTATTTT. Amino acid sequence: CASSDLSGGNTDTQYF.

The chain couples TRBV2 to TRBJ1-5, with D maybe TRBD1 (5 bases). The CDR3 loop spans 17 amino acids. Trimming shortened V by 3 bases and J by 1 base, and 16 bases separated the two germline ends. Per the germline V gene, CDR1 is SNHLY and CDR2 is FYNNEI. This CDR3 reads CASSEARVMGSNQPQHF. The CDR3 DNA follows: TGTGCCAGCAGTGAGGCCAGGGTGATGGGAAGCAATCAGCCCCAGCATTTT. The full variable domain, in which reference TRBV2 and TRBJ1-5 provide the parts outside the CDR3, is EPEVTQTPSHQVTQMGQEVILRCVPISNHLYFYWYRQILGQKVEFLVSFYNNEISEKSEIFDDQFSVERPDGSNFTLKIRSTKLEDSAMYFCASSEARVMGSNQPQHFGDGTRLSIL.

The chain carries TRBV7-9 and TRBJ2-1, with a weak D call TRBD1 (5 bases). V was cut by 5 bases and J by 3 bases, with 17 bases left in between. CDR1 SEHNR and CDR2 FQNEAQ come from the germline V gene (reference sequence). The CDR3 totals 16 residues. This chain's CDR3 is CASSPPPRQGYNEQFF. DNA for the CDR3: TGTGCCAGCAGCCCTCCCCCCCGGCAGGGCTACAATGAGCAGTTCTTC.

The chain combines TRBV4-2 with TRBJ1-1; no reliable D call. Germline CDR1 reads LGHNA; CDR2 reads YNFKEQ. The CDR3 consists of 14 residues. Trimming left V 3 bases short and J 1 base short, with 9 bases between. The CDR3 nucleotides are TGTGCCAGCAGCCAGCCCGAAAGGAACACTGAAGCTTTCTTT. Residues: CASSQPERNTEAFF.

The chain employs TRBV10-1 and TRBJ2-6; either TRBD1 or TRBD2 may supply D (7 bases each). There are 16 residues in the CDR3. Germline V CDR1 and CDR2: WNHNN, SYGVQD (reference sequence). V gave up 10 bases and J gave up 0 bases, with 16 bases separating them. DNA of the CDR3: TGCGCCACTTCAGGGGGGGAAAGCTCTGGGGCCAACGTCCTGACTTTC. Amino acid sequence: CATSGGESSGANVLTF.

This sequence joins TRBV28 and TRBJ2-5; 8 positions match TRBD2. CDR3 length: 15 amino acids. Looked up from germline, CDR1 is MDHEN and CDR2 is SYDVKM. The junction had 12 bases not matched to a gene; V was cut back by 7 bases and J by 5 bases. The CDR3 DNA reads as TGTGCCAGCACCCCGCACGGGGGGGCGGGGGAGACCCAGTACTTC. Its translation is CASTPHGGAGETQYF.

This chain connects TRBV15 to TRBJ2-3; D unclear. This CDR3 has 15 residues. Germline loops: CDR1 LNHNV, CDR2 YYDKDF (reference sequence). V was shortened by 5 bases and J by 6 bases, with 18 bases between the two germline ends. The CDR3 protein is CATSGQRHGSDTQYF. The CDR3 coding sequence is TGTGCCACCAGCGGCCAGAGACACGGGTCCGATACGCAGTATTTT.

The V and J genes are TRBV11-2 and TRBJ1-3, with 7 bases that match TRBD1. This CDR3 contains 16 residues. J lost 3 bases, V lost 5 bases, and 10 bases had no gene match. Germline-derived CDR1 and CDR2 are SGHAT and FQNNGV. CDR3 amino acids: CASSPRPGGVGNTIYF. The CDR3 bases are TGTGCCAGCAGCCCCCGGCCAGGGGGGGTTGGAAACACCATATATTTT.

The chain recombines TRBV7-2 with TRBJ2-3; D not resolved. This CDR3 region has 11 residues. Trimming left V 1 base short and J 6 bases short, with 2 bases between. Germline CDR1 and CDR2: SGHTA and FQGNSA. This CDR3 reads CASSLVDTQYF. CDR3 nucleotides: TGTGCCAGCAGCTTAGTGGATACGCAGTATTTT.

The J gene is TRBJ1-2, the V gene TRBV4-2; a weak D match, TRBD1 (5 bases). V was clipped by 1 base and J by 4 bases, with 10 bases between them. The CDR3 covers 14 residues. In germline, CDR1 is LGHNA, CDR2 YNFKEQ. The CDR3 DNA sequence: TGTGCCAGCAGCCAAGGCGAGGGGACCTATGGCTACACCTTC. Its translation is CASSQGEGTYGYTF.